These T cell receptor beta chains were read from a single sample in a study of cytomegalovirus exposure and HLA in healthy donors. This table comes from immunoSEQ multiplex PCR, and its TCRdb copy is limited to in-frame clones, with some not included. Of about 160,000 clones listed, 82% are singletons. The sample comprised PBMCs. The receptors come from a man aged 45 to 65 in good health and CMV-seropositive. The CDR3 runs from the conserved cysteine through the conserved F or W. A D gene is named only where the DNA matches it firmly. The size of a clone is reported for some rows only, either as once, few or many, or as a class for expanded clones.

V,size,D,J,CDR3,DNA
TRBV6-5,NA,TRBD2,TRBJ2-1,CASSSPSGETGNEQFF,TGTGCCAGCAGTTCTCCTAGCGGTGAGACCGGCAATGAGCAGTTCTTC
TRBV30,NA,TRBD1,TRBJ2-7,CAWRGTGVNEQYF,TGTGCCTGGAGGGGGACAGGGGTTAACGAGCAGTACTTC
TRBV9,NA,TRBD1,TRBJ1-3,CASSEGARVPGNTIYF,TGTGCCAGCAGCGAGGGGGCGCGGGTTCCGGGAAACACCATATATTTT
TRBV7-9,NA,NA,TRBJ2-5,CASSLEGIRTQYF,TGTGCCAGCAGCTTAGAGGGGATTAGAACCCAGTACTTC
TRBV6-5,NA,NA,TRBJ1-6,CASSYQGQGVNSPLHF,TGTGCCAGCAGTTACCAAGGGCAGGGTGTTAATTCACCCCTCCACTTT
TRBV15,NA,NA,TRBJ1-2,CATSKFTGTSGYTF,TGTGCCACCAGCAAATTTACAGGGACATCTGGCTACACCTTC
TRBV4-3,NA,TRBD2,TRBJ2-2,CASSQDPLAGDTGELFF,TGCGCCAGCAGCCAAGACCCCCTGGCGGGGGACACCGGGGAGCTGTTTTTT
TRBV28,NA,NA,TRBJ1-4,CASSGGGNEKLFF,TGTGCCAGCAGCGGGGGGGGAAATGAAAAACTGTTTTTT
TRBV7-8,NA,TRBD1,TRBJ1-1,CASSLYNAGGFTEAFF,TGTGCCAGCAGCTTATATAATGCAGGGGGCTTCACTGAAGCTTTCTTT
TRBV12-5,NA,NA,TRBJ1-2,CASGPRDIYGYTF,TGTGCTAGTGGTCCAAGGGACATCTATGGCTACACCTTC
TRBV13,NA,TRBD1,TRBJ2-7,CASSSGTGLAYEQYF,TGTGCCAGCAGCTCCGGGACAGGTCTTGCCTACGAGCAGTACTTC
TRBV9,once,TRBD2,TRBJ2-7,CASSVAYPGLAGVDEQYF,TGTGCCAGCAGCGTAGCCTACCCGGGACTAGCGGGAGTCGACGAGCAGTACTTC
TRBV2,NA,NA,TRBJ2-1,CASGGSFEQFF,TGTGCCAGCGGGGGCAGCTTTGAGCAGTTCTTC
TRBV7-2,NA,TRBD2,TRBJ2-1,CASRPRTSGFNEQFF,TGTGCCAGCAGACCCAGGACTAGCGGGTTTAATGAGCAGTTCTTC
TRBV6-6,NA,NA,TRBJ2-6,CASSQGGSSGANVLTF,TGTGCCAGCAGCCAGGGGGGAAGCTCTGGGGCCAACGTCCTGACTTTC
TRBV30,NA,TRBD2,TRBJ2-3,CACPRGGGQTQYF,TGTGCCTGCCCCCGGGGGGGTGGACAGACGCAGTATTTT
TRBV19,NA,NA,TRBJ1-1,CASSSRGMNTEAFF,TGTGCCAGTAGTTCCAGGGGTATGAACACTGAAGCTTTCTTT